These 14 T cell receptor beta chains were sequenced from one sample in a study of PD-1 blockade in classical Hodgkin lymphoma. Measured with immunoSEQ multiplex PCR; TCRdb has only the in-frame clones, and not every one. In the table there are 15,000 to 20,000 clones, 75% to 85% of which are singletons. Following autologous stem cell transplantation, relapse occurred in every patient, and exposure to brentuximab vedotin varied. The material sequenced was peripheral blood mononuclear cells (PBMCs), taken before the second cycle of nivolumab. The receptors were sampled from a human donor with classical Hodgkin lymphoma.

This rearrangement joins TRBV27 to TRBJ2-1; 8 nucleotides match TRBD2. Germline CDR1 and CDR2: MNHEY and SMNVEV (reference sequence). The CDR3 is made up of 20 amino acids. With 7 bases clipped from V and 0 bases from J, the junction kept 20 bases outside the gene matches. CDR3 residues: CASTISILAGGHSSYNEQFF. The DNA of the CDR3 is TGTGCCAGCACCATCTCGATCCTGGCGGGAGGTCATAGCTCCTACAATGAGCAGTTCTTC.

The CDR3: CSELQGTEQFF. The DNA of the CDR3 is TGCAGCGAGTTACAGGGCACTGAGCAGTTCTTC. This chain connects TRBV29-1 to TRBJ2-1, with D possibly matching TRBD1 (6 bases). The CDR3 totals 11 residues. The germline gives CDR1 SQVTM, CDR2 ANQGSEA. V was cut by 7 bases and J by 9 bases, with 13 bases left in between.

The chain couples TRBV9 to TRBJ1-2; 12 nucleotides align to TRBD1. J was trimmed by 6 bases and V by 0 bases; bases with no gene match: 3. This CDR3 has 15 residues. Germline V gene lookup returns CDR1 SGDLS and CDR2 YYNGEE. CDR3 in amino acids: CASSVEGTGGHGYTF. In DNA form, the CDR3 reads TGTGCCAGCAGCGTAGAAGGGACAGGGGGCCATGGCTACACCTTC.

The DNA for the CDR3 is TGTGCCAGCAGCTTAGGGTCCTATGTAACCACAGATACGCAGTATTTT. Amino acid sequence: CASSLGSYVTTDTQYF. This chain joins TRBV7-2 and TRBJ2-3, with D hard to call. Looked up from germline, CDR1 is SGHTA and CDR2 is FQGNSA. V lost 1 base, J lost 2 bases, and 13 bases lay in between. The CDR3 is made up of 16 amino acids.

The gene calls are TRBV27 and TRBJ2-2; 8 nucleotides match TRBD1. Trimming at V came to 8 bases and at J to 2 bases, leaving 7 bases not matched to a gene. Germline V lookup: CDR1 MNHEY, CDR2 SMNVEV (reference sequence). This CDR3 has 15 residues. CDR3 bases: TGTGCCAGCGGCGACCAGGGGGCCAACACCGGGGAGCTGTTTTTT. It yields the protein CASGDQGANTGELFF.

The V gene is TRBV6-6, the J gene TRBJ1-1; perhaps TRBD1 as D (5 bases). The CDR3 is 15 residues long. Looked up from germline, CDR1 is MNHNY and CDR2 is SVGAGI (reference sequence). V was clipped by 0 bases and J by 1 base, with 9 bases between them. CDR3 nucleotides: TGTGCCAGCAGTTACTCGGAAGGGGAGAACACTGAAGCTTTCTTT. This sequence encodes CASSYSEGENTEAFF.

J is TRBJ1-1 and V is TRBV27, with 9 bases aligning to TRBD1. There are 14 residues in the CDR3. Germline values: CDR1 MNHEY, CDR2 SMNVEV (reference sequence). J gave up 5 bases and V 6 bases, and 7 bases lay outside the gene matches. The chain's CDR3 is CASSYGTGLTEAFF. The CDR3 bases are TGTGCCAGCAGCTATGGGACAGGGCTAACTGAAGCTTTCTTT.

The chain uses TRBV15 and TRBJ1-1, with D unresolved. Germline assignment: CDR1 LNHNV and CDR2 YYDKDF (reference sequence). Trimming took off 0 bases at V and 1 base at J, with 15 bases between the two ends. The length of the CDR3 is 17 residues. CDR3 nucleotides: TGTGCCACCAGCAGAGAGCGATATGGCGGATCGAACACTGAAGCTTTCTTT. Protein sequence: CATSRERYGGSNTEAFF.

There are a few counts of this clone. V usage is TRBV7-2 and J usage is TRBJ1-5; 8 nucleotides align to TRBD1. Germline V gives CDR1 SGHTA, CDR2 FQGNSA. V lost 4 bases, J lost 2 bases, and 4 bases stayed unmatched. The CDR3 has 15 amino acids. The chain's CDR3 is CASSWGQAGNQPQHF. CDR3 in DNA: TGTGCCAGCAGCTGGGGACAGGCTGGCAATCAGCCCCAGCATTTT. The whole variable domain, filled in from reference TRBV7-2 and TRBJ1-5, reads GAGVSQSPSNKVTEKGKDVELRCDPISGHTALYWYRQSLGQGLEFLIYFQGNSAPDKSGLPSDRFSAERTGGSVSTLTIQRTQQEDSAVYLCASSWGQAGNQPQHFGDGTRLSIL.

The gene calls are TRBV5-3 and TRBJ2-5; 12 positions agree with TRBD2. TRBV5-3 is labeled an ORF, and its function is uncertain. The V gene end was trimmed by 4 bases and the J gene end by 0 bases; junction bases not matched to a gene: 10. The CDR3 loop spans 18 amino acids. Here the CDR3 reads CARSQRTLAGGYQETQYF. CDR3 DNA: TGTGCCAGAAGCCAACGTACACTAGCGGGGGGCTACCAAGAGACCCAGTACTTC.

The chain couples TRBV7-3 to TRBJ2-6; 10 bases are a match to TRBD1. Germline assignment: CDR1 SGHTA and CDR2 FQGTGA. V was pared by 2 bases and J by 3 bases, with 7 bases of the junction left unmatched. This CDR3 has 18 amino acids. The CDR3 nucleotides are TGTGCCAGCAGCTTAGAGGGGACAGGGGTTATTGGGGCCAACGTCCTGACTTTC. This translates into CASSLEGTGVIGANVLTF.

This clone was detected only a few times. The V call is TRBV4-2, the J call TRBJ2-7, with 13 bases lining up with TRBD2. Germline V CDR1 and CDR2: LGHNA, YNFKEQ. The V gene end was trimmed by 6 bases and the J gene end by 3 bases; junction bases not matched to a gene: 8. CDR3 length: 16 residues. The DNA for the CDR3 is TGTGCCAGCAGTCGATTCGGGACTAGCGGGATCTACGAGCAGTACTTC. This sequence encodes CASSRFGTSGIYEQYF.

J is TRBJ2-5 and V is TRBV4-3; D uncertain. CDR1 is LGHNA, CDR2 YSLEER, per germline. V lost 4 bases, J lost 5 bases, and 17 bases lay in between. CDR3 size: 15 residues. Here the CDR3 DNA reads TGCGCCAGCAGCCGGATCCGGTTCCCCACGGAGACCCAGTACTTC. It specifies CASSRIRFPTETQYF.

J is TRBJ2-5 and V is TRBV7-2; perhaps TRBD2 as D (5 bases). V was shortened by 0 bases and J by 7 bases, with 6 bases between the two germline ends. This CDR3 has 12 residues. Germline CDR1 is SGHTA and CDR2 is FQGNSA. CDR3 in amino acids: CASSLAAGTQYF. The DNA of the CDR3 is TGTGCCAGCAGCTTAGCGGCGGGGACCCAGTACTTC.